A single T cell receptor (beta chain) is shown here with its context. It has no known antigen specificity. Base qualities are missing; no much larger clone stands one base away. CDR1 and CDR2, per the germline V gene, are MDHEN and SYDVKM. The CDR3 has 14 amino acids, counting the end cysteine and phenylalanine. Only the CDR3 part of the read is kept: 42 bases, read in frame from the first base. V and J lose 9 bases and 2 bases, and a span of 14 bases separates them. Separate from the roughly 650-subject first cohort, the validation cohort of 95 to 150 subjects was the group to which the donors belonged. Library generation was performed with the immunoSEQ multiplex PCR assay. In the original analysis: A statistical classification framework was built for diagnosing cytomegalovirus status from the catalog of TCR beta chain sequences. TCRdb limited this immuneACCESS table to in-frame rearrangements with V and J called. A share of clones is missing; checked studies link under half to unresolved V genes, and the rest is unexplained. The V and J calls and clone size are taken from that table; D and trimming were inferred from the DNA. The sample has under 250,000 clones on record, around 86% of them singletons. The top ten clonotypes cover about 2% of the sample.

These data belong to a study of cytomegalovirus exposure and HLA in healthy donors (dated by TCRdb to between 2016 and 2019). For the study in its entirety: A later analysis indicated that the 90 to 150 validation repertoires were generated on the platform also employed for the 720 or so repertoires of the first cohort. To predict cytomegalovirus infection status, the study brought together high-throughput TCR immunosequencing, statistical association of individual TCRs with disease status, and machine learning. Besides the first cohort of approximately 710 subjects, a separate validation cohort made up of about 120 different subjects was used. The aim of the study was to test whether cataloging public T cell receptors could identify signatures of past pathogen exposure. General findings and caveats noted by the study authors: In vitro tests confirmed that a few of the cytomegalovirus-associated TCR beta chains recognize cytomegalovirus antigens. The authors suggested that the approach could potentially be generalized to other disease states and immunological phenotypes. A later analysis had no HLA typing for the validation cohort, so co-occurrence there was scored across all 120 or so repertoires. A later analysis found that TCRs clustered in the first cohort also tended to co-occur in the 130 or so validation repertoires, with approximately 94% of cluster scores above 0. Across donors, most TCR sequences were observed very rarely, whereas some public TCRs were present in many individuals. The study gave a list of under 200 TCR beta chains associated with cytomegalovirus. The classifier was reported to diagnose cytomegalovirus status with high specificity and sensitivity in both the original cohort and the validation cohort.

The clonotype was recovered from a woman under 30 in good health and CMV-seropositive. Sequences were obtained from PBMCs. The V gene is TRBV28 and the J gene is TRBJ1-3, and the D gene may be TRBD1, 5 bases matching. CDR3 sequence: CASRGSGTGNTIYF. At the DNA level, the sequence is TGTGCCAGTCGGGGGTCCGGGACTGGAAACACCATATATTTT.